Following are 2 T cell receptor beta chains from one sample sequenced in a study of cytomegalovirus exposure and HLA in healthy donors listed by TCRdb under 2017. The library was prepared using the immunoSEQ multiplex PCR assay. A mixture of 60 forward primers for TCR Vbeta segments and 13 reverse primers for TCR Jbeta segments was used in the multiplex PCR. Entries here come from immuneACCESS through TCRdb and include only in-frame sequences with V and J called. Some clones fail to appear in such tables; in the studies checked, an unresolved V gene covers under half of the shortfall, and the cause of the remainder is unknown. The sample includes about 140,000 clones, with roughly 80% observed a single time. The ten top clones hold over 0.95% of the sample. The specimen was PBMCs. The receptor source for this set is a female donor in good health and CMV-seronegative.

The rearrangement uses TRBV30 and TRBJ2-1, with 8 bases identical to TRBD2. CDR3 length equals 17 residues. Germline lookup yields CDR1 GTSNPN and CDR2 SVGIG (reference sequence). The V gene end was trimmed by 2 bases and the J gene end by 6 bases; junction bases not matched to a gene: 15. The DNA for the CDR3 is TGTGCCTGGAGTCCCTGGAGAACTAGCGGAAAACCCAATGAGCAGTTCTTC. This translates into CAWSPWRTSGKPNEQFF.

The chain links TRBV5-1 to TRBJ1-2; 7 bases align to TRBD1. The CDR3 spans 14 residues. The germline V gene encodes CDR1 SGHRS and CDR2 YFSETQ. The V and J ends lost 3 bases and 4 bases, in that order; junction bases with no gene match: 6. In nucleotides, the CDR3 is TGCGCCAGCAGCTCGGAGGGGGCCGGCTATGGCTACACCTTC. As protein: CASSSEGAGYGYTF.